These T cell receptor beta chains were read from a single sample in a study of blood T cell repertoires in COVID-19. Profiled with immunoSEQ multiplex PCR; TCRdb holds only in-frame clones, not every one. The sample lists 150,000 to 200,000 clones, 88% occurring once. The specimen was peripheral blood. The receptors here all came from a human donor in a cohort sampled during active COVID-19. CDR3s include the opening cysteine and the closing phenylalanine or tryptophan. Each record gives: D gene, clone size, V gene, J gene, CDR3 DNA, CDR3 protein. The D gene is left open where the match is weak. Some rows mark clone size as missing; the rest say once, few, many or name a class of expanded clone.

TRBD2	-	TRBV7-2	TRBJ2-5	TGTGCCAGCAGCTTAGCGCGGGGGGCGAGAGAGACCCAGTACTTC	CASSLARGARETQYF
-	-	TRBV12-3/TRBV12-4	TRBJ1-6	TGTGCCAGCAGGAGGAACGATTCACCCCTCCACTTT	CASRRNDSPLHF
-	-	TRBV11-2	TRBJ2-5	TGTGCCAGCAGCTTAGTACACAGGGCGAAAGAGACCCAGTACTTC	CASSLVHRAKETQYF
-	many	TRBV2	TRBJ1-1	TGTGCCAGCAGGATGGGAGGGTTGCAGAACACTGAAGCTTTCTTT	CASRMGGLQNTEAFF
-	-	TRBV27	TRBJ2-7	TGTGCCAGCAGTTTATCGCCCAGGGGCTACGAGCAGTACTTC	CASSLSPRGYEQYF
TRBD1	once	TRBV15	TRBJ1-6	TGTGCCACCAGCAGAGATTTGGCCACAGGGGCGGGCTCACCCCTCCACTTT	CATSRDLATGAGSPLHF
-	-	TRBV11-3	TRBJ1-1	TGTGCCAGCAGCTTTGGCTCCTCCGAAGCTTTCTTT	CASSFGSSEAFF
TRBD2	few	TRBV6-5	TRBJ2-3	TGTGCCAGCAGTTACCGAACTAGCGGGTCCAAGGATACGCAGTATTTT	CASSYRTSGSKDTQYF
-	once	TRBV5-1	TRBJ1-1	TGCGCCAGCAGCTCGAAACAGGGTACGGCTGAAGCTTTCTTT	CASSSKQGTAEAFF
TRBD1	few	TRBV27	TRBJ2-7	TGTGCCAGCAGTTTATCGTCCGGGACAGGGGTTGTCGAGCAGTACTTC	CASSLSSGTGVVEQYF
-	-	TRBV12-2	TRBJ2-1	TGTGCAAGTCGCTCCCCCCCAGCGGGGGCCAATGAGCAGTTCTTC	CASRSPPAGANEQFF
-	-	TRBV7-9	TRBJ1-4	TGTGCCAGCAGCTTAGACGGCCGACAGAAAGAAAAACTGTTTTTT	CASSLDGRQKEKLFF
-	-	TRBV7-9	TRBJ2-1	TGTGCCAGCAGCTTAGGCGGTACCTTCCCTGTTTACAATGAGCAGTTCTTC	CASSLGGTFPVYNEQFF
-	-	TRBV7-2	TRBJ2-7	TGTGCCAGCAGCTTAGGGGTCGGGGGTCCCTACGAGCAGTACTTC	CASSLGVGGPYEQYF
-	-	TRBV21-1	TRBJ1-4	TGTGCCAGCAGCATCCGGGACAGGGCTAATGAAAAACTGTTTTTT	CASSIRDRANEKLFF
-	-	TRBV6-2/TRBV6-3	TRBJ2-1	TGTGCCAGCAGTTCCCTCGTTAGCTCCTACAATGAGCAGTTCTTC	CASSSLVSSYNEQFF
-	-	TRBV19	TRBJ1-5	TGTGCCAGTAGTACGGAGTTCGTACGGGGCAATCAGCCCCAGCATTTT	CASSTEFVRGNQPQHF
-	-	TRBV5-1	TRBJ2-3	TGCGCCAGCAGCCGAAGGGGGACAGATACGCAGTATTTT	CASSRRGTDTQYF
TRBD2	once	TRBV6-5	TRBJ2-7	TGTGCCAGCAGTAGGACTAGTACCTCCTACGAGCAGTACTTC	CASSRTSTSYEQYF
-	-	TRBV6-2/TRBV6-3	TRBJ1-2	TGTGCCAGCAGTTACAGCCCCGCAGGGGACTATGGCTACACCTTC	CASSYSPAGDYGYTF
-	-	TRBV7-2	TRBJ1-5	TGTGCCAGCAGCTTTTCGACAGAGCCCCAGCATTTT	CASSFSTEPQHF
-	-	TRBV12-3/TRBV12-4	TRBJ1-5	TGTGCCAGCAGTTTTCTCCAGGGTCAGCCCCAGCATTTT	CASSFLQGQPQHF
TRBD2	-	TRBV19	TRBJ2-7	TGTGCCAGTAGTTTCGGGACTGCGGGGGGAGGGTCCTACGAGCAGTACTTC	CASSFGTAGGGSYEQYF
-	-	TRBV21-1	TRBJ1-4	TGTGCCAGCATCAAACCAGGGGACGGTCAGGAAAAACTGTTTTTT	CASIKPGDGQEKLFF
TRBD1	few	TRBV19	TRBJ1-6	TGTGCCAGTAGTACGGGACAGGGAAATTCACCCCTCCACTTT	CASSTGQGNSPLHF
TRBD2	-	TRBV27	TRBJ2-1	TGTGCCAGCAGGGGACTAGCGGTTAACGAGCAGTTCTTC	CASRGLAVNEQFF
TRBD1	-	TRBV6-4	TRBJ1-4	TGTGCCAGCAGTGACTCAGGGACAGGGGATGAAAAACTGTTTTTT	CASSDSGTGDEKLFF
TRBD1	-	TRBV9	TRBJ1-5	TGTGCCAGCAGCGTATCCGGACAGGGCAATCAGCCCCAGCATTTT	CASSVSGQGNQPQHF
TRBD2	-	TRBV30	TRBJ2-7	TGTGCCTGGAGTGTCCGCGCGGGAGGGGGTAACGAGCAGTACTTC	CAWSVRAGGGNEQYF
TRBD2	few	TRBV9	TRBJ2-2	TGTGCCAGCAGCGTCATACCTAGCGGGGGACCCTACGGGGAGCTGTTTTTT	CASSVIPSGGPYGELFF
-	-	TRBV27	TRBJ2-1	TGTGCCAGCAGTTTAGGGAGCTACAATGAGCAGTTCTTC	CASSLGSYNEQFF
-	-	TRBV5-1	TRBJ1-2	TGCGCCAGCAGCCCCCCAAACAGCCTGAACTATGGCTACACCTTC	CASSPPNSLNYGYTF
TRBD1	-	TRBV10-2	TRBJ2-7	TGCGCCAGCAGTGCGACAGGGGGCCCCTACGAGCAGTACTTC	CASSATGGPYEQYF
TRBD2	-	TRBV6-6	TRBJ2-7	TGTGCCAGCAGTTCCTCACTAGCGGGAGGCTGGGAGCAGTACTTC	CASSSSLAGGWEQYF
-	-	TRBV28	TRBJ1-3	TGTGCCAGCAGTACCCTCGGACTTACGAGCTCTGGAAACACCATATATTTT	CASSTLGLTSSGNTIYF
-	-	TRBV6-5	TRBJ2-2	TGTGCCAGCAGTCTACAGGGAGCGAACACCGGGGAGCTGTTTTTT	CASSLQGANTGELFF